This TCR beta chain was identified in a study of T cell repertoires in cytomegalovirus infection. A single record per CDR3 protein comes from TCRdb applying MiXCR to the reads. The sample has fewer than 200,000 distinct CDR3 sequences; around 15% are singletons. This clonotype was detected many times. Germline V CDR1 and CDR2: SGHTA, FQGNSA. The CDR3 spans 17 residues. Between the trimmed V and J ends, which lost 2 bases and 8 bases, there was a span of 22 bases. This receptor was taken from a human donor in good health (CMV status not recorded). Some clones in this sample may be carry-over from other donors' samples. This chain connects TRBV7-2 to TRBJ2-1; the D gene is possibly TRBD1 (5 bases). Input material: PBMCs. DNA for the CDR3: TGTGCCAGCAGCTTATCCCCCCAAGGCCCTGTGACAGATGAGCAGTTCTTC. Translated: CASSLSPQGPVTDEQFF.